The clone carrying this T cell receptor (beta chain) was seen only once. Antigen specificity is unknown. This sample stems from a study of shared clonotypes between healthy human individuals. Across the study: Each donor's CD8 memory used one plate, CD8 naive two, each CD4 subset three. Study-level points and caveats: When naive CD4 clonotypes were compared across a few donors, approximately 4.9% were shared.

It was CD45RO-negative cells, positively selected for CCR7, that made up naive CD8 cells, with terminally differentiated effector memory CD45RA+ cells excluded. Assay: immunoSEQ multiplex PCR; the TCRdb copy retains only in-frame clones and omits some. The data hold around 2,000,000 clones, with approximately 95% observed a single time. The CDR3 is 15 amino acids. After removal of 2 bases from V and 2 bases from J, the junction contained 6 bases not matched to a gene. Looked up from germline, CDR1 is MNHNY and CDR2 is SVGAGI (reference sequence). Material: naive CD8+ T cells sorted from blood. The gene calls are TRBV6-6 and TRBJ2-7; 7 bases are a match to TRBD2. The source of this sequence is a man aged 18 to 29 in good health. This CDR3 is CASSYPVGGTYEQYF. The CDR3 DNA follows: TGTGCCAGCAGTTACCCCGTGGGGGGGACCTACGAGCAGTACTTC.